This is a list of T cell receptor beta chains from one sample in a study of control samples from healthy donors and cancer patients. The protocol was immunoSEQ multiplex PCR, while the TCRdb copy is restricted to in-frame clones and leaves out a portion. Of over 200,000 clones in the sample, 82% were seen once. Sequenced sample: PBMCs. These receptors originate from a woman aged 60-75 years with lung cancer. CDR3s include the opening cysteine and the closing phenylalanine or tryptophan. D genes are given only for firm matches. The size field is filled for only some rows; it gives once, few, many or a size class.

>TRBV25-1|16|TRBJ2-1|TRBD2|-
CASSFSAGEIRGEQFF
TGTGCCAGCAGTTTTAGCGCGGGGGAGATAAGGGGTGAGCAGTTCTTC
>TRBV6-5|15|TRBJ1-1|-|-
CASSYSRRTYTEAFF
TGTGCCAGCAGTTACTCGAGGCGGACTTACACTGAAGCTTTCTTT
>TRBV3-1/TRBV3-2|15|TRBJ2-2|TRBD2|few
CASKGGSGSVGELFF
TGTGCCAGCAAGGGGGGTAGCGGGAGTGTCGGGGAGCTGTTTTTT
>TRBV3-1/TRBV3-2|16|TRBJ1-2|-|-
CASSQVLRTQNYGYTF
TGTGCCAGCAGCCAAGTTCTTCGGACACAAAACTATGGCTACACCTTC
>TRBV23-1|17|TRBJ1-2|-|-
CASSQSPYTRGIDGYTF
TGCGCCAGCAGTCAATCCCCATACACACGAGGTATAGATGGCTACACCTTC
>TRBV12-3/TRBV12-4|12|TRBJ2-1|TRBD1|-
CASNRQGDEQFF
TGTGCCAGCAACAGACAGGGAGATGAGCAGTTCTTC
>TRBV12-5|17|TRBJ2-1|-|-
CASGLTLATLSYNEQFF
TGTGCTAGTGGTTTGACTTTAGCGACTCTCTCCTACAATGAGCAGTTCTTC
>TRBV7-8|13|TRBJ2-7|TRBD1|-
CASSFGQGYEQYF
TGTGCCAGCAGCTTTGGACAGGGCTACGAGCAGTACTTC
>TRBV12-3/TRBV12-4|13|TRBJ2-5|TRBD2|once
CASSLGGKETQYF
TGTGCCAGCAGTCTGGGAGGGAAAGAGACCCAGTACTTC
>TRBV6-5|15|TRBJ2-2|-|-
CASSTSSAGTGELFF
TGTGCCAGTAGCACTTCTTCAGCGGGCACCGGGGAGCTGTTTTTT
>TRBV15|13|TRBJ1-2|-|-
CATSRDPGDGYTF
TGTGCCACCAGCAGAGATCCGGGGGATGGCTACACCTTC
>TRBV5-1|13|TRBJ2-7|-|-
CASSLVPTGEQYF
TGCGCCAGCAGCTTAGTACCTACGGGAGAGCAGTACTTC
>TRBV3-1/TRBV3-2|14|TRBJ2-7|-|-
CASSQWTASYEQYF
TGTGCCAGCAGCCAGTGGACGGCCTCCTACGAGCAGTACTTC
>TRBV9|16|TRBJ1-2|-|-
CASSGGLEWTNYGYTF
TGTGCCAGCAGCGGTGGGCTGGAGTGGACTAACTATGGCTACACCTTC
>TRBV19|16|TRBJ2-7|TRBD2|-
CASSMGGRGGRSEQYF
TGTGCCAGTAGTATGGGAGGACGGGGCGGGAGGTCCGAGCAGTACTTC
>TRBV18|14|TRBJ2-7|-|once
CASSQGPQSYEQYF
TGTGCCAGCTCACAGGGACCGCAGTCCTACGAGCAGTACTTC
>TRBV7-3|16|TRBJ1-6|TRBD1|few
CASRLDPGQGDSPLHF
TGTGCCAGCAGGCTCGACCCGGGACAGGGAGATTCACCCCTCCACTTT
>TRBV28|15|TRBJ2-5|-|once
CATNRGPWGQETQYF
TGTGCCACCAACCGGGGCCCCTGGGGGCAAGAGACCCAGTACTTC
>TRBV2|12|TRBJ2-1|TRBD2|-
CASSPSGGEQFF
TGTGCCAGCAGCCCGTCGGGAGGGGAGCAGTTCTTC
>TRBV7-3|15|TRBJ2-7|TRBD2|-
CASSLTGLGRYEQYF
TGTGCCAGCAGCTTAACGGGACTAGGGAGATACGAGCAGTACTTC
>TRBV5-1|15|TRBJ2-3|TRBD1|-
CASSTRRGRGDTQYF
TGCGCCAGCAGCACACGCAGGGGGCGCGGAGATACGCAGTATTTT
>TRBV4-2|16|TRBJ1-2|-|-
CASSPADLARGYGYTF
TGTGCCAGCAGCCCCGCAGACCTGGCGCGGGGGTATGGCTACACCTTC
>TRBV30|14|TRBJ1-5|-|-
CAWSVPGSGQPQHF
TGTGCCTGGAGTGTACCGGGGTCGGGGCAGCCCCAGCATTTT
>TRBV7-3|17|TRBJ2-1|TRBD2|-
CASSLSGLAGGVGEQFF
TGTGCCAGCAGCTTATCGGGACTAGCGGGAGGGGTCGGTGAGCAGTTCTTC
>TRBV10-1|15|TRBJ1-1|-|-
CASSATGSRRTEAFF
TGCGCCAGCAGCGCTACAGGAAGCCGGCGGACTGAAGCTTTCTTT
>TRBV5-1|16|TRBJ2-2|-|-
CASSPGVSRAAGELFF
TGCGCCAGCAGCCCCGGGGTTTCGAGGGCGGCCGGGGAGCTGTTTTTT
>TRBV5-5|16|TRBJ2-3|-|-
CASSWGSAPSTDTQYF
TGTGCCAGCAGCTGGGGGAGCGCTCCTAGCACAGATACGCAGTATTTT
>TRBV24-1|15|TRBJ2-5|-|once
CATSDQTGYQETQYF
TGTGCCACCAGTGATCAAACAGGGTACCAAGAGACCCAGTACTTC
>TRBV3-1/TRBV3-2|16|TRBJ2-3|-|-
CASSQVTQAIADTQYF
TGTGCCAGCAGCCAAGTGACTCAAGCCATCGCAGATACGCAGTATTTT
>TRBV14|15|TRBJ1-6|TRBD1|-
CASSLGTGSGSPLHF
TGTGCCAGCAGCCTTGGGACAGGGAGTGGCTCACCCCTCCACTTT
>TRBV28|16|TRBJ2-7|-|-
CASSFLVTEFWYEQYF
TGTGCCAGCAGTTTTCTGGTGACAGAATTTTGGTACGAGCAGTACTTC
>TRBV11-2|13|TRBJ1-1|-|-
CASSSVVNTEAFF
TGTGCCAGCAGCTCCGTGGTCAACACTGAAGCTTTCTTT
>TRBV3-1/TRBV3-2|14|TRBJ1-1|TRBD1|once
CASSPGQPNTEAFF
TGTGCCAGCAGCCCGGGACAGCCGAACACTGAAGCTTTCTTT
>TRBV6-6|14|TRBJ1-2|TRBD1|-
CASNHDREDYGYTF
TGTGCCAGCAACCACGACAGGGAGGACTATGGCTACACCTTC
>TRBV11-2|14|TRBJ2-2|-|-
CASSRMGNTGELFF
TGTGCCAGCAGCCGAATGGGTAACACCGGGGAGCTGTTTTTT
>TRBV7-2|16|TRBJ1-2|-|-
CASSLAGVGVNYGYTF
TGTGCCAGCAGCTTAGCAGGGGTGGGTGTTAACTATGGCTACACCTTC
>TRBV30|12|TRBJ2-5|-|-
CAWSYSVETQYF
TGTGCCTGGAGTTACTCTGTGGAGACCCAGTACTTC
>TRBV4-1|18|TRBJ2-5|-|once
CASSQEGAAGVLAETQYF
TGCGCCAGCAGCCAAGAAGGGGCAGCCGGGGTACTTGCAGAGACCCAGTACTTC
>TRBV5-4|14|TRBJ2-2|-|-
CASSLGQNTGELFF
TGTGCCAGCAGCTTGGGACAGAACACCGGGGAGCTGTTTTTT
>TRBV6-6|13|TRBJ1-6|-|-
CASTQLTNSPLHF
TGTGCCAGCACTCAACTTACAAATTCACCCCTCCACTTT
>TRBV7-8|14|TRBJ2-5|-|-
CASSSNTGRETQYF
TGTGCCAGCAGCTCCAATACAGGGAGAGAGACCCAGTACTTC
>TRBV4-2|14|TRBJ2-3|-|-
CASSQDTTADTQYF
TGTGCCAGCAGCCAAGATACCACGGCAGATACGCAGTATTTT
>TRBV6-5|13|TRBJ1-1|TRBD1|-
CASRDRRNTEAFF
TGTGCCAGCAGGGACAGGCGAAACACTGAAGCTTTCTTT
>TRBV4-1|13|TRBJ1-4|-|once
CASSQDQNEKLFF
TGCGCCAGCAGCCAAGATCAGAATGAAAAACTGTTTTTT
>TRBV11-2|13|TRBJ1-3|-|-
CASSLGAGNTIYF
TGTGCCAGCAGCTTGGGGGCTGGAAACACCATATATTTT
>TRBV19|15|TRBJ1-6|TRBD1|-
CASSPKTGVISPLHF
TGTGCCAGTAGTCCCAAGACAGGGGTGATTTCACCCCTCCACTTT
>TRBV9|15|TRBJ1-4|TRBD1|few
CASSVTGDPNEKLFF
TGTGCCAGCAGCGTCACAGGGGACCCTAATGAAAAACTGTTTTTT
>TRBV27|15|TRBJ2-4|TRBD2|-
CASSLGTSAKNIQYF
TGTGCCAGCAGTTTAGGGACTAGTGCCAAAAACATTCAGTACTTC
>TRBV10-1|13|TRBJ2-1|-|few
CASSERNRDEQFF
TGCGCCAGCAGTGAGAGAAACAGGGATGAGCAGTTCTTC
>TRBV11-2|15|TRBJ2-3|-|few
CASSLEWTDIDTQYF
TGTGCCAGCAGCTTAGAGTGGACTGATATCGATACGCAGTATTTT
>TRBV9|15|TRBJ1-6|-|-
CASSVGVGYNSPLHF
TGTGCCAGCAGCGTCGGGGTTGGCTATAATTCACCCCTCCACTTT
>TRBV9|15|TRBJ2-7|TRBD1|-
CASSAETGTGGEQYF
TGTGCCAGCAGCGCGGAAACCGGGACAGGCGGCGAGCAGTACTTC
>TRBV15|12|TRBJ2-2|-|few
CATSRGFGELFF
TGTGCCACCAGCAGAGGATTTGGGGAGCTGTTTTTT
>TRBV6-6|12|TRBJ2-1|TRBD1|few
CASSLQGNEQFF
TGTGCCAGCAGTTTACAGGGGAATGAGCAGTTCTTC
>TRBV5-5|14|TRBJ1-1|TRBD1|-
CASSFQTGGTEAFF
TGTGCCAGCAGCTTCCAGACAGGGGGCACTGAAGCTTTCTTT
>TRBV7-8|16|TRBJ2-2|-|-
CASSSRPVGNTGELFF
TGTGCCAGCAGCTCTAGGCCGGTTGGGAACACCGGGGAGCTGTTTTTT
>TRBV19|15|TRBJ2-2|TRBD2|-
CASSIGTSGVRELFF
TGTGCCAGTAGTATAGGGACTAGCGGGGTGAGGGAGCTGTTTTTT